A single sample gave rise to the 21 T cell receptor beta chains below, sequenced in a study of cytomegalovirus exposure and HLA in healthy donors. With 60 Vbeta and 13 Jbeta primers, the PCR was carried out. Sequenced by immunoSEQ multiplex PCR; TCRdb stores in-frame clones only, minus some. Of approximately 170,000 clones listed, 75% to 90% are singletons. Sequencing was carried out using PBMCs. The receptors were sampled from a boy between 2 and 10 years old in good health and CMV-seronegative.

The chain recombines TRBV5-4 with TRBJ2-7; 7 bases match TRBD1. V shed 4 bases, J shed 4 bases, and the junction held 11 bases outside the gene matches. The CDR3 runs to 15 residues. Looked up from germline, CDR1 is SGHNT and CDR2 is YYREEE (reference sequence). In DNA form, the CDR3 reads TGTGCCAGCAGCGTCACCCCAACAGGGGAGTACGAGCAGTACGTC. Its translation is CASSVTPTGEYEQYV.

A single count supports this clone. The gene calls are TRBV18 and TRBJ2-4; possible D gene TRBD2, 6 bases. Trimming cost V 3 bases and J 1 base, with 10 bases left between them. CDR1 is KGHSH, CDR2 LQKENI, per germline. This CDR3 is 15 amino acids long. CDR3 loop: CASSPVAGAKNIQYF. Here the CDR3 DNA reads TGTGCCAGCTCACCGGTCGCGGGGGCCAAAAACATTCAGTACTTC. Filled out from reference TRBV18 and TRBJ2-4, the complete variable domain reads NAGVMQNPRHLVRRRGQEARLRCSPMKGHSHVYWYRQLPEEGLKFMVYLQKENIIDESGMPKERFSAEFPKEGPSILRIQQVVRGDSAAYFCASSPVAGAKNIQYFGAGTRLSVL.

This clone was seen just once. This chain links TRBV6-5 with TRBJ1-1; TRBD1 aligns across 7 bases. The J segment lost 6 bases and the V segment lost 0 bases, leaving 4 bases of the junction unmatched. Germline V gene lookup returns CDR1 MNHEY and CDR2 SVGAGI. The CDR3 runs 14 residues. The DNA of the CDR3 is TGTGCCAGCAGTTACTCGAGGGGGACAGCTGAAGCTTTCTTT. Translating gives CASSYSRGTAEAFF.

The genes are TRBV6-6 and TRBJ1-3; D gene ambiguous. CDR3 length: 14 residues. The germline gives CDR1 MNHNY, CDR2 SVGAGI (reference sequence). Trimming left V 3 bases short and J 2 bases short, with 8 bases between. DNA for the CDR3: TGTGCCAGCAGTTATTCCGGGGCTGGAAACACCATATATTTT. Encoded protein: CASSYSGAGNTIYF.

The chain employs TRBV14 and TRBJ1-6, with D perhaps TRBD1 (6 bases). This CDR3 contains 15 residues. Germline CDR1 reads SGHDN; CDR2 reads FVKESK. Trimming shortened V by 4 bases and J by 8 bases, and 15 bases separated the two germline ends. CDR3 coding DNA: TGTGCCAGCAGCCTGGGGAGACAGGTATATTCACCCCTCCACTTT. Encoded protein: CASSLGRQVYSPLHF.

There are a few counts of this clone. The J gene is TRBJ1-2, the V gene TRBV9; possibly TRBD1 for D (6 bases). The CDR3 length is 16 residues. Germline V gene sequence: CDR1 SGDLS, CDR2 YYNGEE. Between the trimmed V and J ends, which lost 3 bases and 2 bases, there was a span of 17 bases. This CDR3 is CASSGGGQTGNYGYTF. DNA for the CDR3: TGTGCCAGCAGCGGAGGGGGACAAACTGGGAACTATGGCTACACCTTC.

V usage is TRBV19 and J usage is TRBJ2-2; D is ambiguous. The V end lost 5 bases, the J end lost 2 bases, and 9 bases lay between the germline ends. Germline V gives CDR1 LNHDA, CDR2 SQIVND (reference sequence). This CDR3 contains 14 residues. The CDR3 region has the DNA TGTGCCAGTAGTGTCAACAGAAACACCGGGGAGCTGTTTTTT. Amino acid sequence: CASSVNRNTGELFF.

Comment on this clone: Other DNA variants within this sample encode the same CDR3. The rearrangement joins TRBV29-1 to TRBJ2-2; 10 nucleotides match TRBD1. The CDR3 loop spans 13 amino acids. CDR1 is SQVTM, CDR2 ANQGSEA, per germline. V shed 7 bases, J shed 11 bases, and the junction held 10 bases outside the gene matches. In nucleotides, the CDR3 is TGCAGCGCCCGACAGGGGGCAATCGGAGAGCTGTTTTTT. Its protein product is CSARQGAIGELFF.

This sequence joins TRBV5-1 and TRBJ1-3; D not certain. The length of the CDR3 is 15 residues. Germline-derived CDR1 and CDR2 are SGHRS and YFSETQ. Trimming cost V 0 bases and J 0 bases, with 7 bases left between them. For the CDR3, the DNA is TGCGCCAGCAGCTTGGCTCCAGTCTCTGGAAACACCATATATTTT. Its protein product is CASSLAPVSGNTIYF.

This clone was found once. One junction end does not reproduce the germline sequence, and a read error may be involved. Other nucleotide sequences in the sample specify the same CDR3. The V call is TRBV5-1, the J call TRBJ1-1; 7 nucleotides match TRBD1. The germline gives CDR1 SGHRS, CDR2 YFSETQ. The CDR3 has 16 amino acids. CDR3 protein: CASSLGGAGGRTEAFF. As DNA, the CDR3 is TGCGCCAGCAGCTTGGGGGGTGCAGGGGGTCGGACTGAAGCCTTCTTT.

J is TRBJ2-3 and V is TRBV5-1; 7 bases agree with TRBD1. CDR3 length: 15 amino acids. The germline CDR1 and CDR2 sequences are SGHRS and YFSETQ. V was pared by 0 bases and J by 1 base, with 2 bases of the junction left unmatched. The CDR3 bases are TGCGCCAGCAGCTTGGAGCAGGGGGGCACAGATACGCAGTATTTT. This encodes CASSLEQGGTDTQYF.

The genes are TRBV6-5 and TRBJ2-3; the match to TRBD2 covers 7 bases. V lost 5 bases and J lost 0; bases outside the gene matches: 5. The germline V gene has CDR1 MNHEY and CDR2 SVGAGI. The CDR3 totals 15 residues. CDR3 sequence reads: CASSARDYSTDTQYF. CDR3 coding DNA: TGTGCCAGCAGTGCCAGGGACTATAGCACAGATACGCAGTATTTT.

CDR3 residues: CAWGSPGANVLTF. CDR3 nucleotide sequence: TGTGCCTGGGGTAGTCCTGGGGCCAACGTCCTGACTTTC. J is TRBJ2-6 and V is TRBV30; D remains ambiguous. Germline CDR1 reads GTSNPN; CDR2 reads SVGIG (reference sequence). The CDR3 length is 13 residues. Trimming removed 5 bases from V and 2 bases from J, with 7 bases in between.

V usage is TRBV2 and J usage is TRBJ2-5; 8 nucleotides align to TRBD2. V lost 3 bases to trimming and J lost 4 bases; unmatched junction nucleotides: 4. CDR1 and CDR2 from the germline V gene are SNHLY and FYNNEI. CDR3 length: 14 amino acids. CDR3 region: CASSEGLDRETQYF. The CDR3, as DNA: TGTGCCAGCAGTGAGGGACTAGATAGAGAGACCCAGTACTTC.

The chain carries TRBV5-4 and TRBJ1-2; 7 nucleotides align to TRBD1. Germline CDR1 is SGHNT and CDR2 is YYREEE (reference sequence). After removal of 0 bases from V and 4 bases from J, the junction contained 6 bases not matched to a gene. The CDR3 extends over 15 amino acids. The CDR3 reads CASSLGQGEGYGYTF. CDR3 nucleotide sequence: TGTGCCAGCAGCTTGGGACAGGGCGAAGGCTATGGCTACACCTTC.

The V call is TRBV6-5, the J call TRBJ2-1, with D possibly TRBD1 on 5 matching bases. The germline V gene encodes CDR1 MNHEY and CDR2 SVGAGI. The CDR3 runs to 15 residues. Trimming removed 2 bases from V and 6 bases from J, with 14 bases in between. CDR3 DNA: TGTGCCAGCAGTTACCGGATTAGCAGGGCCAATGAGCAGTTCTTC. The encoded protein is CASSYRISRANEQFF.

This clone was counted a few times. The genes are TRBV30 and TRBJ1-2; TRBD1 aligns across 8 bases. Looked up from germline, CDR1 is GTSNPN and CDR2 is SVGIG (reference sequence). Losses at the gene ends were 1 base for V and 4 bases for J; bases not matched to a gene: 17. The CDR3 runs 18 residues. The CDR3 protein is CAWSGPGQEALRFYGYTF. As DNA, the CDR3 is TGTGCCTGGAGTGGACCGGGACAGGAAGCCCTCCGGTTCTATGGCTACACCTTC.

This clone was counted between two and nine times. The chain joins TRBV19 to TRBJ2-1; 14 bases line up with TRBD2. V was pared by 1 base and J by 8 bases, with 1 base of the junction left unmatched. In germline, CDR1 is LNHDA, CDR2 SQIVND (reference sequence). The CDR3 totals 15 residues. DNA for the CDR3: TGTGCCAGTAGTATAGGACTAGCGGGAGGGGATGAGCAGTTCTTC. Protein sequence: CASSIGLAGGDEQFF.

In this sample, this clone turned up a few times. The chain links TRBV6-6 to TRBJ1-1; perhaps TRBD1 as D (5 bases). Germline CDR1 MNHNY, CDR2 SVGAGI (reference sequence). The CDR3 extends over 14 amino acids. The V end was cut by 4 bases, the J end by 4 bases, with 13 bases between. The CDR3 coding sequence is TGTGCCAGCAGTTTACCCGGGGGGGTCACTGAAGCTTTCTTT. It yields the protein CASSLPGGVTEAFF.

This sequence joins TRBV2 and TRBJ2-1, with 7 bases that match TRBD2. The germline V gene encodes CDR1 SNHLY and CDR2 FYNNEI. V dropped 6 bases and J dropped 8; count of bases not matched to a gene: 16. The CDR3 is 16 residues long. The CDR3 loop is CASRDPGNGGSHEQFF. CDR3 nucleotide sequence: TGTGCCAGCAGAGACCCTGGTAATGGCGGGAGTCATGAGCAGTTCTTC.

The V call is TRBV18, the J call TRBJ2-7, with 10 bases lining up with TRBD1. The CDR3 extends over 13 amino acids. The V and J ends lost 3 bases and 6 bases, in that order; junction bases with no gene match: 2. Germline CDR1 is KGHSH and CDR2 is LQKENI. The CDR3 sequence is CASSPGQGSEQYF. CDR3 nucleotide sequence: TGTGCCAGCTCACCGGGACAGGGGTCCGAGCAGTACTTC.